Listed below are T cell receptor beta chains from one sample, sequenced in a study of T-cell memory formation after mild COVID-19. TCRdb re-derived calls from the 5' RACE reads in MiXCR, one entry per CDR3 protein. The sample has roughly 240,000 distinct CDR3 sequences; approximately 15% are singletons. Sequencing was done on a sample of PBMCs or a T cell subset sorted from them (not recorded which). The receptors were gathered from an adult woman who had mild COVID-19 (a few samples of this study predate the infection). Cell type and time point are not known. CDR3s include the opening cysteine and the closing phenylalanine or tryptophan. D genes are given only for firm matches. Rows may omit the clone size; those that give it use once, few, many or a size class.

D gene	V gene	J gene	clone size	CDR3 protein	CDR3 DNA
NA	TRBV20-1	TRBJ1-1	NA	CSARDATRGNTEAFF	TGCAGTGCTAGAGATGCGACCAGGGGGAACACTGAAGCTTTCTTT
NA	TRBV2	TRBJ1-2	few	CASRERDYGYTF	TGTGCCAGCAGAGAACGCGACTATGGCTACACCTTC
TRBD1	TRBV5-1	TRBJ1-1	NA	CASSYRTGSYRGNTEAFF	TGCGCCAGCAGCTACAGGACAGGTTCTTATCGGGGGAACACTGAAGCTTTCTTT
TRBD2	TRBV4-1	TRBJ2-3	NA	CASSHGTSGRGTQYF	TGCGCCAGCAGCCACGGGACTAGCGGACGGGGTACGCAGTATTTT
NA	TRBV7-9	TRBJ1-1	NA	CASSLGWGPNTEAFF	TGTGCCAGCAGCTTAGGTTGGGGCCCGAACACTGAAGCTTTCTTT
NA	TRBV7-2	TRBJ1-2	NA	CASSSRNHGYTF	TGTGCCAGCAGCTCAAGAAACCATGGCTACACCTTC
TRBD1	TRBV2	TRBJ2-7	few	CASSDFGQVYSYEQYF	TGTGCCAGCAGTGATTTTGGACAGGTTTACTCCTACGAGCAGTACTTC
TRBD2	TRBV5-1	TRBJ2-3	many	CASSSGLAGTPTDTQYF	TGCGCCAGCAGCTCGGGACTAGCGGGGACCCCCACAGATACGCAGTATTTT
NA	TRBV2	TRBJ2-1	NA	CASSDSRVPNEQFF	TGTGCCAGCAGTGATTCGAGGGTTCCCAATGAGCAGTTCTTC
NA	TRBV5-4	TRBJ2-5	few	CATTPGQRAETQYF	TGTGCCACCACGCCGGGACAGCGGGCAGAGACCCAGTACTTC
TRBD1	TRBV6-1	TRBJ1-3	NA	CASSQDRVGSGNTIYF	TGTGCCAGCAGCCAGGACAGGGTAGGATCTGGAAACACCATATATTTT
TRBD2	TRBV11-2	TRBJ2-2	few	CASSFTSGRPTGELFF	TGTGCCAGCAGCTTCACTAGCGGGAGACCTACCGGGGAGCTGTTTTTT
NA	TRBV5-1	TRBJ2-1	NA	CASSFAEIYNEQFF	TGCGCCAGCAGCTTCGCGGAGATCTACAATGAGCAGTTCTTC
TRBD1	TRBV9	TRBJ2-1	few	CASSDRDRGPQGSYNEQFF	TGTGCCAGCAGCGACCGGGACAGGGGCCCCCAAGGCTCCTACAATGAGCAGTTCTTC
TRBD2	TRBV12-3/TRBV12-4	TRBJ2-5	many	CASSLAQAGGETQYF	TGTGCCAGCAGTTTAGCGCAAGCGGGGGGAGAGACCCAGTACTTC
NA	TRBV18	TRBJ1-2	many	CASSLGDRNGYTF	TGTGCCAGCTCGCTTGGGGATCGTAATGGCTACACCTTC
TRBD2	TRBV20-1	TRBJ2-3	few	CSASNPGLGFTDTQYF	TGCAGTGCTAGTAACCCGGGACTAGGGTTTACAGATACGCAGTATTTT
TRBD1	TRBV7-8	TRBJ2-5	NA	CASSLFGTGGAQYF	TGTGCCAGCAGCTTATTCGGGACAGGGGGGGCCCAGTACTTC
NA	TRBV7-9	TRBJ2-1	NA	CASSLFHRHNEQFF	TGTGCCAGCAGCTTATTTCACAGGCACAATGAGCAGTTCTTC
TRBD1	TRBV29-1	TRBJ1-2	few	CSVDRAGGGGFSAEGYTF	TGCAGCGTTGATCGAGCGGGAGGGGGCGGTTTCTCAGCGGAAGGCTACACCTTC
TRBD1	TRBV6-1	TRBJ1-2	few	CASRGDRLTLGYTF	TGTGCCAGCAGGGGGGACAGACTTACGTTGGGCTACACCTTC
NA	TRBV3-1	TRBJ1-2	many	CASSQEGGRGYTF	TGTGCCAGCAGCCAAGAGGGAGGTCGGGGCTACACCTTC
NA	TRBV7-3	TRBJ1-1	few	CASSLERGMGTEAFF	TGTGCCAGCAGCTTAGAGAGGGGTATGGGCACTGAAGCTTTCTTT
NA	TRBV7-3	TRBJ1-1	NA	CASSVHRNTEAFF	TGTGCCAGCAGCGTTCATCGGAACACTGAAGCTTTCTTT
NA	TRBV18	TRBJ1-2	NA	CASSPITGARDDYGYTF	TGTGCCAGCTCACCGATCACCGGTGCCAGAGACGACTATGGCTACACCTTC
NA	TRBV29-1	TRBJ1-6	NA	CSVGAGEDNSPLHF	TGCAGCGTTGGGGCAGGGGAAGATAATTCACCCCTCCACTTT
NA	TRBV15	TRBJ1-1	NA	CATSEYAGTEAFF	TGTGCCACCAGCGAGTACGCGGGTACTGAAGCTTTCTTT
TRBD1	TRBV27	TRBJ1-2	NA	CASSLSTGDGYTF	TGTGCCAGCAGTTTATCAACAGGGGACGGCTACACCTTC
NA	TRBV12-3/TRBV12-4	TRBJ2-7	NA	CASSLLTPGEQYF	TGTGCCAGCAGTTTGTTGACCCCCGGCGAGCAGTACTTC
TRBD2	TRBV24-1	TRBJ2-3	NA	CATSDLLAGGVADTQYF	TGTGCCACCAGTGATTTGCTAGCGGGAGGAGTAGCAGATACGCAGTATTTT
TRBD1	TRBV7-2	TRBJ1-1	many	CASSPDRVQEAFF	TGTGCCAGCAGCCCCGACAGGGTGCAGGAAGCTTTCTTT
NA	TRBV5-1	TRBJ2-1	few	CASSLGHRDAKYEQFF	TGCGCCAGCAGCTTGGGTCACAGGGACGCGAAGTATGAGCAGTTCTTC
NA	TRBV29-1	TRBJ2-5	few	CSVGGGETQYF	TGCAGCGTAGGGGGGGGAGAGACCCAGTACTTC
NA	TRBV12-3/TRBV12-4	TRBJ2-7	few	CASSLGESYEQYF	TGTGCCAGCAGTTTAGGAGAGTCCTACGAGCAGTACTTC
TRBD1	TRBV5-1	TRBJ1-2	NA	CASSTGTVLYGYTF	TGCGCCAGCAGCACCGGGACAGTGCTCTATGGCTACACCTTC
TRBD1	TRBV6-5	TRBJ2-2	few	CASRTDRGKTGELFF	TGTGCCAGCAGAACGGACAGGGGAAAGACCGGGGAGCTGTTTTTT
TRBD1	TRBV5-6	TRBJ1-6	many	CASSADGDRGSPLHF	TGTGCCAGCAGCGCTGACGGGGACAGGGGTTCACCCCTCCACTTT
TRBD2	TRBV12-3/TRBV12-4	TRBJ2-1	few	CASSSTLAGDGNEQFF	TGTGCCAGCAGTTCCACCCTAGCGGGAGACGGGAATGAGCAGTTCTTC
NA	TRBV29-1	TRBJ1-2	few	CSVRTANYGYTF	TGCAGCGTACGGACAGCCAACTATGGCTACACCTTC
NA	TRBV7-2	TRBJ1-2	few	CASAQGPLNYGYTF	TGTGCCAGCGCCCAGGGCCCCCTCAACTATGGCTACACCTTC
TRBD2	TRBV7-2	TRBJ2-7	few	CASSALAGGPYEQYF	TGTGCCAGCAGCGCACTAGCGGGGGGGCCCTACGAGCAGTACTTC
TRBD2	TRBV7-2	TRBJ2-1	NA	CASSLSRLADNEQFF	TGTGCCAGCAGCTTAAGTAGGCTAGCGGACAATGAGCAGTTCTTC
TRBD2	TRBV5-6	TRBJ2-3	few	CASSSEWTSGRTDTQYF	TGTGCCAGCAGCTCTGAATGGACTAGCGGGAGGACAGATACGCAGTATTTT
TRBD2	TRBV29-1	TRBJ2-7	NA	CSVQALAGVGGSYEQYF	TGCAGCGTTCAGGCACTAGCGGGAGTGGGGGGCTCCTACGAGCAGTACTTC
NA	TRBV18	TRBJ2-1	NA	CASSPQKSSYNEQFF	TGTGCCAGCTCACCACAGAAAAGCTCCTACAATGAGCAGTTCTTC